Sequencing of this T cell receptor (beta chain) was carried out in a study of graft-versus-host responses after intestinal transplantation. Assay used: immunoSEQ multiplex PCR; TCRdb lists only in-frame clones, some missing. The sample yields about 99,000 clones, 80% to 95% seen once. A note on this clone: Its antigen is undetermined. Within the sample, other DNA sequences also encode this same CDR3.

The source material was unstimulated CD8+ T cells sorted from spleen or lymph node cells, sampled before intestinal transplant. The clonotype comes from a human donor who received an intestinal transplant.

CDR3 DNA: TGTGCCAGCAGCTTGGGTTACAGCTCCTACGAGCAGTACTTC. This codes for CASSLGYSSYEQYF. V and J are TRBV5-4 and TRBJ2-7; D is ambiguous. V was clipped by 0 bases and J by 0 bases, with 7 bases between them. The CDR3 contains 14 residues. CDR1 SGHNT and CDR2 YYREEE come from the germline V gene (reference sequence).